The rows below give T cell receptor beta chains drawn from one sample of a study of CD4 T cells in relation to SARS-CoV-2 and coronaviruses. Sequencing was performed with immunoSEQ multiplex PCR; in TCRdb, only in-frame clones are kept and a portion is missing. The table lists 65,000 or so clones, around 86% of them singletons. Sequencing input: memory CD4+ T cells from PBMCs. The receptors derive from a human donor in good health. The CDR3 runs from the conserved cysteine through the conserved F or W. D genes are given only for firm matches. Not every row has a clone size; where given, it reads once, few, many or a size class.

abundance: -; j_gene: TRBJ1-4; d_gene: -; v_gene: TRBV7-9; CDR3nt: TGTGCCAGCAGCTTGAGGACGGGAATTAATGAAAAACTGTTTTTT; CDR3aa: CASSLRTGINEKLFF
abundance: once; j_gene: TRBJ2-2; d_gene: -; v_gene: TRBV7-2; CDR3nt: TGTGCCAGCAGCTTAGGAGGGGGGGCCGACACCGGGGAGCTGTTTTTT; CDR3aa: CASSLGGGADTGELFF
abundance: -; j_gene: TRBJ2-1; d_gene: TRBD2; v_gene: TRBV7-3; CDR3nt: TGTGCCAGCAGCCTACGGGCGGGGGGCTACAATGAGCAGTTCTTC; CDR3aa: CASSLRAGGYNEQFF
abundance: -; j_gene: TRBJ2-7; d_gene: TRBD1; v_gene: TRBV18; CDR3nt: TGTGCCAGCTCACTTAGGACAGGGTTGGGCGAGCAGTACTTC; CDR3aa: CASSLRTGLGEQYF
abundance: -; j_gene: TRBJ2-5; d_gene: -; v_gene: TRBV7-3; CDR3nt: TGTGCCAGCAGCTTTACCGGGACTCTCGGGGAGACCCAGTACTTC; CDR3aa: CASSFTGTLGETQYF
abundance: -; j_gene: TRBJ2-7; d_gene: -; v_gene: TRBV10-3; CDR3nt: TGTGCCATCAGTGATTATGGGAGCTCCTACGAGCAGTACTTC; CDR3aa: CAISDYGSSYEQYF
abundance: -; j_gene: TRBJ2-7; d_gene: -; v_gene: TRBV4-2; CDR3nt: TGTGCCAGCAGCCAAGATCGGATACCTAACTACGAGCAGTACTTC; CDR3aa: CASSQDRIPNYEQYF
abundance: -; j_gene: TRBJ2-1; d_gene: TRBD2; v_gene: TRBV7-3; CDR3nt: TGTGCCAGCAGCTTAAATCCCCCACTAGCGGGGGGGCTCAATGAGCAGTTCTTC; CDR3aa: CASSLNPPLAGGLNEQFF
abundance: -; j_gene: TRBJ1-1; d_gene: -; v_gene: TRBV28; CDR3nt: TGTGCCAGCAGTTTTGGGGGGGGACGGGGCGCTGAAGCTTTCTTT; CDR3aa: CASSFGGGRGAEAFF
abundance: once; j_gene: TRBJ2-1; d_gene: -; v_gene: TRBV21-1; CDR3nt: TGTGCCATCCTGGGGGGTGGAAATGAGCAGTTCTTC; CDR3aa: CAILGGGNEQFF